This T cell receptor (beta chain) was sequenced for a study of blood T cell repertoires in COVID-19. Trimming at V came to 2 bases and at J to 7 bases, leaving 5 bases not matched to a gene. The CDR3 is made up of 14 amino acids. Germline V gives CDR1 KGHSH, CDR2 LQKENI. This clone was observed a single time. In the source study's methods: Cell counts per sample came from amplifying reference gene primers. Produced via immunoSEQ multiplex PCR; TCRdb's table is partial and in-frame only. The V and J calls and clone size are taken from that table; D and trimming were inferred from the DNA. The sample has tens of thousands of clones, more than 60% seen once; the top ten hold about half.

This chain links TRBV18 with TRBJ2-7; 10 bases match TRBD1. What was sequenced was peripheral blood. This receptor was obtained from a human donor in a cohort sampled during active COVID-19. The CDR3 reads CASSPGQGGGEQYF. Here the CDR3 DNA reads TGTGCCAGCTCACCAGGACAGGGGGGGGGTGAGCAGTACTTC.